These 8 T cell receptor beta chains were sequenced from one sample in a study of blood T cell repertoires in COVID-19. Using immunoSEQ multiplex PCR, the repertoire was profiled, and TCRdb retains in-frame clones only, with some absent. Seen here are more than 200,000 clones, around four fifths observed once, and the top ten hold 10% to 13%. The specimen was peripheral blood. These receptors were taken from a woman of 80 years or more with COVID-19, enrolled during active disease.

The V call is TRBV7-9, the J call TRBJ2-1; D unclear. Germline CDR1 SEHNR, CDR2 FQNEAQ (reference sequence). The CDR3 sequence is 12 residues long. V was shortened by 2 bases and J by 7 bases, with 6 bases between the two germline ends. The CDR3 region is CASSLQENEQFF. Written as DNA, the CDR3 is TGTGCCAGCAGCTTACAGGAAAATGAGCAGTTCTTC.

The chain has TRBV27 and TRBJ2-3; D may be TRBD1 (6 bases). Trimming took off 5 bases at V and 3 bases at J, with 15 bases between the two ends. CDR3 length: 15 amino acids. Per the germline V gene, CDR1 is MNHEY and CDR2 is SMNVEV (reference sequence). The CDR3, as DNA: TGTGCCAGCAGTGACCGGACAGCCACGACAGATACGCAGTATTTT. Amino acid sequence: CASSDRTATTDTQYF.

The V call is TRBV7-2, the J call TRBJ1-5, with D perhaps matching TRBD1 (6 bases). The CDR3 consists of 14 residues. The V gene's germline CDR1 is SGHTA and CDR2 FQGNSA. V was trimmed by 4 bases and J by 5 bases, leaving 12 bases between them. CDR3 bases: TGTGCCAGCAGCTCCGGACAGCCTTATCAGCCCCAGCATTTT. This gives the protein CASSSGQPYQPQHF. The whole variable domain, filled in from reference TRBV7-2 and TRBJ1-5, reads GAGVSQSPSNKVTEKGKDVELRCDPISGHTALYWYRQSLGQGLEFLIYFQGNSAPDKSGLPSDRFSAERTGGSVSTLTIQRTQQEDSAVYLCASSSGQPYQPQHFGDGTRLSIL.

The rearrangement uses TRBV18 and TRBJ1-5, with D hard to call. Trimming removed 0 bases from V and 0 bases from J, with 6 bases in between. CDR3 length: 15 amino acids. CDR1 is KGHSH, CDR2 LQKENI, per germline. The CDR3 nucleotides are TGTGCCAGCTCACCACCGGGAGTTAGCAATCAGCCCCAGCATTTT. This translates into CASSPPGVSNQPQHF.

V gene TRBV11-3 combines with J gene TRBJ2-1, with 11 bases aligning to TRBD1. V lost 5 bases, J lost 3 bases, and 3 bases stayed unmatched. Germline loops: CDR1 SGHNT, CDR2 YENEEA. The CDR3 runs 15 residues. The CDR3 reads CASSPGTGGYNEQFF. Written as DNA, the CDR3 is TGTGCCAGCAGCCCCGGGACAGGGGGCTACAATGAGCAGTTCTTC.

This chain uses TRBV4-1 with TRBJ1-2; D gene ambiguous. This CDR3 has 16 amino acids. CDR1 and CDR2 from the germline V gene are MGHRA and YSYEKL. The V and J ends lost 1 base and 3 bases respectively, with 15 bases between them. The DNA for the CDR3 is TGCGCCAGCAGCCAAGTAGGTGAGGGTGTATACTATGGCTACACCTTC. Its protein product is CASSQVGEGVYYGYTF.

CDR3 in amino acids: CASSSGLAGGPNTGELFF. In DNA, the CDR3 is TGCGCCAGCAGCTCGGGACTCGCGGGGGGGCCAAACACCGGGGAGCTGTTTTTT. This chain links TRBV5-1 with TRBJ2-2; 9 positions match TRBD2. With V trimmed by 3 bases and J by 2 bases, 11 bases remained unmatched. CDR1 and CDR2 (germline): SGHRS, YFSETQ. The CDR3 has 18 amino acids.

This clone was detected once. The genes are TRBV6-5 and TRBJ1-5; 7 nucleotides align to TRBD1. CDR3 size: 14 residues. V lost 5 bases and J lost 6; bases outside the gene matches: 7. The germline CDR1 and CDR2 sequences are MNHEY and SVGAGI. The CDR3: CASSPDRDRQPQHF. The CDR3 DNA sequence: TGTGCCAGCAGTCCCGACAGGGACCGTCAGCCCCAGCATTTT.